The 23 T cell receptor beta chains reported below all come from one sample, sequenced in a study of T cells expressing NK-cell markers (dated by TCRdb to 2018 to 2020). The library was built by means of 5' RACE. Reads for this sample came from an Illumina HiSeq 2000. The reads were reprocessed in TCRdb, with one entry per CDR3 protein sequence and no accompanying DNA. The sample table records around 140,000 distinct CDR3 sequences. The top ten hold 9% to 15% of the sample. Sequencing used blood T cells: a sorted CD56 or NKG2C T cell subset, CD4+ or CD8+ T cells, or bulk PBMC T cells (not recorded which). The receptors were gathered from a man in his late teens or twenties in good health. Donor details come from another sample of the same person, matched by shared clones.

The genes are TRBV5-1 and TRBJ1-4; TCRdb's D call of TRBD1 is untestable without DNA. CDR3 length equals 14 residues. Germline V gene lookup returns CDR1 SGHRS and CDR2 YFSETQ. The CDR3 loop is CASSLNRGREKLFF.

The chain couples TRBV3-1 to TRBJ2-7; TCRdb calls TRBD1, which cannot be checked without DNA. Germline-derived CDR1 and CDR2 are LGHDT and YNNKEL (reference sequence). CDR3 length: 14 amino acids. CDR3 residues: CASSLQGFSYEQYF.

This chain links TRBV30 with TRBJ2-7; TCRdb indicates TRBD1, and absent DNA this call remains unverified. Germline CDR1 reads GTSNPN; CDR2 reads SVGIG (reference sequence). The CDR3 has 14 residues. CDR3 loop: CAWRPGQGVYEQYF.

The CDR3 loop reads CASSLVTGKETQYF. V gene TRBV5-5 combines with J gene TRBJ2-5; the TRBD1 assignment by TCRdb is unverifiable without DNA. CDR1 and CDR2 from the germline V gene are SGHKS and YYEKEE (reference sequence). This CDR3 is 14 amino acids long.

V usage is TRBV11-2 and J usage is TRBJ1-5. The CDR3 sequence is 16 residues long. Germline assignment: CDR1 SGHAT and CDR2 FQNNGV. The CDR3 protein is CASSVGSVGHNQPQHF.

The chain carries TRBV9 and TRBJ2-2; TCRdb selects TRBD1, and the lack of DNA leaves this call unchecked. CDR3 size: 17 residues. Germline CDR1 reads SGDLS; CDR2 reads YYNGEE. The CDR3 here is CASSAGSGTGAGGELFF.

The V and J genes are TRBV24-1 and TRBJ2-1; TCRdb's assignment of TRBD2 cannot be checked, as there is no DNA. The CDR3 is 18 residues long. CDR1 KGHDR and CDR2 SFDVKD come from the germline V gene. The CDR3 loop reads CATSDFVATSATWDEQFF.

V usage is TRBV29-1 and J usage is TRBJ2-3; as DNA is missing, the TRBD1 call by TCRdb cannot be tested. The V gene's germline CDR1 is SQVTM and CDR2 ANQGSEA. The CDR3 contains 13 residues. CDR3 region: CSVEAGWADTQYF.

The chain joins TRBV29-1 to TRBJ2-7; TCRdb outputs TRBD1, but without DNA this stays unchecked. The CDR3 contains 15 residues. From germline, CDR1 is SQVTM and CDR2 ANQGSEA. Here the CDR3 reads CSVPDPEQGFYEQYF.

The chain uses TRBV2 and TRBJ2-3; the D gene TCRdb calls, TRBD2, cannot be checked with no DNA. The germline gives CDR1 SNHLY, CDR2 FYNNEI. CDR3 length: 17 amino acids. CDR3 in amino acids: CASSEPSSGSVTDTQYF.

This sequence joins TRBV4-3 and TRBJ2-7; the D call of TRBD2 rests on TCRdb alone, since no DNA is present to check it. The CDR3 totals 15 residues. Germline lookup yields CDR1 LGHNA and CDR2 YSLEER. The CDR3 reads CASSQDQGGAYEQYF.

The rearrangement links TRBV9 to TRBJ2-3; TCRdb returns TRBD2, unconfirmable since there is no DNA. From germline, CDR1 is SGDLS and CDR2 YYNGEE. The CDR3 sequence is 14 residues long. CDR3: CASSVGGSPDTQYF.

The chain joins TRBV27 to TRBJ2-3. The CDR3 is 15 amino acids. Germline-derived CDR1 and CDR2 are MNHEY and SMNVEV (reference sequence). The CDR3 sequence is CASSFVVASTDTQYF.

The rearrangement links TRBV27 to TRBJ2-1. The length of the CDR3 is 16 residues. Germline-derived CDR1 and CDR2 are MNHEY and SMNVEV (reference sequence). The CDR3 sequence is CASSLLTPHYYNEQFF.

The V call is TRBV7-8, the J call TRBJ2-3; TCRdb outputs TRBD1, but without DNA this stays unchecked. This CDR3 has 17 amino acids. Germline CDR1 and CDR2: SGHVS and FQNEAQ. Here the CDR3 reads CASSPRDGSYNTDTQYF.

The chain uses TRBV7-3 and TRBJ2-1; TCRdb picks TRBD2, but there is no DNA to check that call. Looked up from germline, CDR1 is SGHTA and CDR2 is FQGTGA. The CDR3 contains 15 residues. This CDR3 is CASSLLAGTSNEQFF.

The CDR3 loop is CSARGQGRGNQETQYF. The V call is TRBV20-1, the J call TRBJ2-5; TCRdb designates TRBD1, a call that cannot be tested without DNA. The CDR3 is 16 amino acids. Germline loops: CDR1 DFQATT, CDR2 SNEGSKA (reference sequence).

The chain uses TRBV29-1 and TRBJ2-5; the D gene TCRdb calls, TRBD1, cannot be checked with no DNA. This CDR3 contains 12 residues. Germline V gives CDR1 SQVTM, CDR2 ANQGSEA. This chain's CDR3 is CSVEGRGQTQYF. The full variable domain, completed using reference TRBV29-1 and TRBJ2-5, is SAVISQKPSRDICQRGTSLTIQCQVDSQVTMMFWYRQQPGQSLTLIATANQGSEATYESGFVIDKFPISRPNLTFSTLTVSNMSPEDSSIYLCSVEGRGQTQYFGPGTRLLVL.

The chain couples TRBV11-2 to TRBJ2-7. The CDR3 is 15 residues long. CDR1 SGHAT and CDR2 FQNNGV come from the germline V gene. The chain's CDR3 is CASSLDPVGSYEQYF.

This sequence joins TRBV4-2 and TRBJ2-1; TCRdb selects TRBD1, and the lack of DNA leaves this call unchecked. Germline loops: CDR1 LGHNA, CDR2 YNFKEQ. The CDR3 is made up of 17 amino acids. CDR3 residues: CASSQAGKLLKFDEQFF.

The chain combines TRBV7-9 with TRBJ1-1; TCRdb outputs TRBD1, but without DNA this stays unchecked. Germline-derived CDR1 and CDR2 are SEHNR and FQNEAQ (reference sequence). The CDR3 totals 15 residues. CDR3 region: CASSPRQGGDTEAFF.

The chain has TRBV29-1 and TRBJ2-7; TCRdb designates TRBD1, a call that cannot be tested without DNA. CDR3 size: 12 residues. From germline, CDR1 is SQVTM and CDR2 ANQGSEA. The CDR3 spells CSVTGGLGEQYF.

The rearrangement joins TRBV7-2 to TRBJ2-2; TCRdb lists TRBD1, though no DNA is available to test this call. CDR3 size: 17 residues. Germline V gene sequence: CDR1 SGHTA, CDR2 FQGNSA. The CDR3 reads CASSSPSGTANTGELFF. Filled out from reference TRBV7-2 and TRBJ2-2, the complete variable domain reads GAGVSQSPSNKVTEKGKDVELRCDPISGHTALYWYRQSLGQGLEFLIYFQGNSAPDKSGLPSDRFSAERTGGSVSTLTIQRTQQEDSAVYLCASSSPSGTANTGELFFGEGSRLTVL.